The 15 T cell receptor beta chains listed next were all sequenced from one sample in a study of identical twins. Via MiXCR, TCRdb re-called the 5' RACE reads, giving one row per CDR3 protein. The repertoire includes around 530,000 distinct CDR3 sequences, nearly 15% of them detected once, and about 0.47% sits in the top ten. The data also belong to a second study, concerning yellow fever vaccine responses in identical twins.

The sequencing input was CD4+ T cells sorted from blood. These TCRs come from a woman younger than 30 in good health.

This clonotype was picked up a small number of times. V usage is TRBV3-1 and J usage is TRBJ1-1; a weak D match, TRBD1 (5 bases). CDR3 length equals 13 residues. Germline V gives CDR1 LGHDT, CDR2 YNNKEL (reference sequence). V lost 0 bases and J 9 bases, leaving 11 bases between the germline ends. CDR3 amino acids: CASSQETGAKAFF. CDR3 bases: TGTGCCAGCAGCCAAGAGACCGGGGCCAAAGCTTTCTTT. The full variable domain, completed using reference TRBV3-1 and TRBJ1-1, is DTAVSQTPKYLVTQMGNDKSIKCEQNLGHDTMYWYKQDSKKFLKIMFSYNNKELIINETVPNRFSPKSPDKAHLNLHINSLELGDSAVYFCASSQETGAKAFFGQGTRLTVV.

The gene calls are TRBV28 and TRBJ2-2; tentative D call: TRBD2 (5 bases). In germline, CDR1 is MDHEN, CDR2 SYDVKM. The CDR3 has 14 amino acids. Trimming pared 3 bases from V and 4 bases from J, leaving 9 bases between. The CDR3: CASSFFGVTGELFF. For the CDR3, the DNA is TGTGCCAGCAGTTTTTTCGGGGTCACCGGGGAGCTGTTTTTT. Variable domain in full (rest from reference TRBV28 and TRBJ2-2): DVKVTQSSRYLVKRTGEKVFLECVQDMDHENMFWYRQDPGLGLRLIYFSYDVKMKEKGDIPEGYSVSREKKERFSLILESASTNQTSMYLCASSFFGVTGELFFGEGSRLTVL.

The chain recombines TRBV5-1 with TRBJ1-1, with D possibly matching TRBD1 (5 bases). This CDR3 is built from 15 residues. Germline V lookup: CDR1 SGHRS, CDR2 YFSETQ. V shed 0 bases and J shed 2 bases, with 11 bases lying between them. CDR3 DNA sequence: TGCGCCAGCAGCTTGGTGGGGCATGGAAACACTGAAGCTTTCTTT. Its translation is CASSLVGHGNTEAFF.

In its sample, this clonotype was seen a few times. The genes are TRBV20-1 and TRBJ2-1; TRBD1 aligns across 10 bases. CDR3 length: 14 residues. V shed 6 bases and J 8 bases; nucleotides not matched to a gene: 10. Germline V lookup: CDR1 DFQATT, CDR2 SNEGSKA (reference sequence). The CDR3, as DNA: TGCAGTGCAACCGGGACAGGGGATAAGCATGAGCAGTTCTTC. This translates into CSATGTGDKHEQFF.

J is TRBJ2-5 and V is TRBV7-2; possibly TRBD1 for D (6 bases). This CDR3 region has 17 residues. V dropped 2 bases and J dropped 3 bases, with 19 bases sitting between them. Germline CDR1 is SGHTA and CDR2 is FQGNSA. The CDR3 reads CASSLRPGTHWEETQYF. The CDR3 DNA follows: TGTGCCAGCAGCTTACGCCCGGGGACACATTGGGAAGAGACCCAGTACTTC.

This clonotype showed up just a few times. V gene TRBV12-3 or TRBV12-4 combines with J gene TRBJ1-1, with 11 bases identical to TRBD1. CDR3 length: 14 residues. With V trimmed by 10 bases and J by 7 bases, 11 bases remained unmatched. CDR3 loop: CATGTGGPRGEAFF. The CDR3 DNA reads TGTGCCACCGGGACAGGGGGGCCCCGGGGTGAAGCTTTCTTT.

This rearrangement joins TRBV2 to TRBJ2-3; the match to TRBD2 covers 12 bases. V gave up 7 bases and J gave up 1 base; unmatched junction bases: 9. CDR3 size: 17 residues. In germline, CDR1 is SNHLY, CDR2 FYNNEI. CDR3 region: CASKYRLAGDRTDTQYF. Written as DNA, the CDR3 is TGTGCCAGCAAATATCGACTAGCGGGAGATCGCACAGATACGCAGTATTTT.

This rearrangement joins TRBV6-1 to TRBJ2-7, with 10 bases lining up with TRBD1. Trimming removed 7 bases from V and 4 bases from J; junction bases left unmatched: 10. This CDR3 is 15 amino acids long. Germline V gene lookup returns CDR1 MNHNS and CDR2 SASEGT. The DNA of the CDR3 is TGTGCCAGCACCCCAACCGGGACAGGGGCGTACGAGCAGTACTTC. Its translation is CASTPTGTGAYEQYF.

V and J are TRBV25-1 and TRBJ2-7; 8 bases are shared with TRBD2. CDR3 length: 14 amino acids. Germline V CDR1 and CDR2: MGHDK, SYGVNS. The V segment lost 2 bases and the J segment 7 bases; nucleotides outside the gene matches: 7. CDR3 coding DNA: TGTGCCAGCAGTGAACCGGGGGGGCTGAGGGAGCAGTACTTC. This encodes CASSEPGGLREQYF.

The rearrangement joins TRBV6-2 or TRBV6-3 to TRBJ1-6, with a tentative D call TRBD1 (5 bases). Germline loops: CDR1 MNHEY, CDR2 SVGEGT. V lost 2 bases and J lost 0, with 8 bases in between. The CDR3 runs 16 residues. The CDR3: CASSYSDSSYNSPLHF. In DNA, the CDR3 is TGTGCCAGCAGTTACAGCGACAGCTCCTATAATTCACCCCTCCACTTT.

This clonotype was detected a few times. This chain uses TRBV20-1 with TRBJ2-3, with D tentatively TRBD1 (5 bases). The V gene's germline CDR1 is DFQATT and CDR2 SNEGSKA (reference sequence). Trimming pared 5 bases from V and 2 bases from J, leaving 14 bases between. The CDR3 is made up of 14 amino acids. The CDR3 region has the DNA TGCAGTGCTCCCCTAGGGGCCCTCACAGATACGCAGTATTTT. Protein product: CSAPLGALTDTQYF.

In this sample, this clonotype turned up a few times. The chain has TRBV4-2 and TRBJ2-1; 8 bases line up with TRBD2. Germline lookup yields CDR1 LGHNA and CDR2 YNFKEQ. The CDR3 is made up of 16 amino acids. The trim removed 0 bases at V and 5 bases at J, leaving 6 bases unmatched. The chain's CDR3 is CASSQETTSVHNEQFF. CDR3 nucleotide sequence: TGTGCCAGCAGCCAAGAGACGACTAGCGTTCACAATGAGCAGTTCTTC.

The rearrangement joins TRBV28 to TRBJ2-1; 9 positions agree with TRBD1. The J segment lost 15 bases and the V segment lost 6 bases, leaving 9 bases of the junction unmatched. The CDR3 totals 12 residues. CDR1 MDHEN and CDR2 SYDVKM come from the germline V gene. CDR3 nucleotides: TGTGCCAGCAGAGCACAGGGGGCCCCAGGGTTCTTC. It encodes CASRAQGAPGFF.

The rearrangement joins TRBV7-8 to TRBJ2-1, with a possible D match to TRBD2 (5 bases). This CDR3 is built from 16 residues. V was cut by 7 bases and J by 6 bases, with 22 bases left in between. Germline CDR1 SGHVS, CDR2 FQNEAQ. The CDR3 is CASTINPPGVGNEQFF. For the CDR3, the DNA is TGTGCCAGCACTATAAACCCCCCCGGGGTCGGCAATGAGCAGTTCTTC.

The genes are TRBV12-3 or TRBV12-4 and TRBJ2-7; 7 positions agree with TRBD2. Trimming at V came to 4 bases and at J to 3 bases, leaving 6 bases not matched to a gene. This CDR3 is 14 amino acids long. CDR3 coding DNA: TGTGCCAGCAGTTGGGGTGGGAGGGGCTACGAGCAGTACTTC. Protein: CASSWGGRGYEQYF.